Below are 5 T cell receptor beta chains sequenced from a single sample in a study of CD8+ T cells in alopecia areata. Treatment reported: oral pan-JAK inhibitor, 5-10 mg twice daily. RNA extraction and reverse transcription yielded cDNA as sequencing template. Only in-frame clones appear in the TCRdb table, and some are missing; sequencing was by immunoSEQ multiplex PCR. Counted here are about 200,000 clones, about 62% occurring once; the ten biggest clones make up about 5.1%. The sample here was CD4+ T cells sorted from blood, taken at week 24, from a patient treated with tofacitinib. These receptors were obtained from a human donor with alopecia areata.

This clone has just one count. The rearrangement joins TRBV7-2 to TRBJ2-4, with TRBD2 identical over 15 bases. The CDR3 sequence is 18 residues long. Unmatched junction bases numbered 3, after V lost 3 bases and J lost 0 bases. The germline gives CDR1 SGHTA, CDR2 FQGNSA. CDR3 nucleotide sequence: TGTGCCAGCAGCTTTCGGACTAGCGGGAGGGTAGCCAAAAACATTCAGTACTTC. It yields the protein CASSFRTSGRVAKNIQYF.

The gene calls are TRBV27 and TRBJ2-7, with 7 positions matching TRBD1. The CDR3 extends over 16 amino acids. Germline loops: CDR1 MNHEY, CDR2 SMNVEV (reference sequence). Trimming took 4 bases from V and 0 from J; bases not matched to a gene: 9. CDR3 sequence (DNA): TGTGCCAGCAGTTCCCGGGACAGAATGCCCTCCTACGAGCAGTACTTC. Translating gives CASSSRDRMPSYEQYF.

This clone was counted between two and nine times. The chain is built from TRBV29-1 and TRBJ2-1; possibly TRBD2 for D (5 bases). From germline, CDR1 is SQVTM and CDR2 ANQGSEA. The CDR3 consists of 13 residues. V was trimmed by 5 bases and J by 5 bases, leaving 13 bases between them. The DNA of the CDR3 is TGCAGCGTTTCTCAGCGGAACGACAATGAGCAGTTCTTC. Residues: CSVSQRNDNEQFF.

The chain carries TRBV30 and TRBJ1-2; no reliable D call. The V end lost 3 bases, the J end lost 7 bases, and 15 bases lay between the germline ends. Germline V gene data show CDR1 as GTSNPN and CDR2 as SVGIG (reference sequence). This CDR3 contains 13 residues. The CDR3 nucleotides read TGTGCCTGGAGAGATCACTTAGCCACTGGCTACACCTTC. Amino acid sequence: CAWRDHLATGYTF.

The chain uses TRBV7-9 and TRBJ1-1, with D possibly TRBD1 on 5 matching bases. V was pared by 0 bases and J by 8 bases, with 7 bases between. Germline CDR1 SEHNR, CDR2 FQNEAQ (reference sequence). The CDR3 is 12 amino acids. The CDR3 loop is CASSLAGGEAFF. In nucleotides, the CDR3 is TGTGCCAGCAGCTTAGCGGGGGGAGAAGCTTTCTTT.